The T cell receptor (beta chain) under discussion was sequenced for a study of cytomegalovirus exposure and HLA in healthy donors (dated by TCRdb to about 2017). With respect to the entire study: A later analysis indicated that the roughly 130 validation repertoires were generated on the platform also employed for the approximately 700 repertoires of the first cohort. The study was designed to test whether signatures of past pathogen exposure could be identified by cataloging public T cell receptors. In addition to the first cohort of approximately 650 subjects, a separate validation cohort of 120 different subjects was used. The study combined high-throughput TCR immunosequencing, statistical association of individual TCRs with disease status, and machine learning to predict cytomegalovirus infection status.

Separate from the approximately 670-subject first cohort, the validation cohort of 120 subjects was the group to which the donors belonged. Paper-wide results and their limitations: The authors suggested that the approach could potentially be extended to other disease states and immunological phenotypes. A few of the identified cytomegalovirus-associated TCR beta chains were confirmed in vitro to be specific for cytomegalovirus antigens. The study listed over 150 TCR beta chains as associated with cytomegalovirus. The classifier was reported to diagnose cytomegalovirus status with high specificity and sensitivity in both the original cohort and the validation cohort. Most TCR sequences were observed very rarely across donors, whereas some public TCRs were present in many individuals. A later analysis lacked HLA typing for the validation cohort, so it scored co-occurrence in that cohort across all 110 or so repertoires. Subsequent analysis determined that TCRs grouped into clusters in the first cohort also showed a tendency toward co-occurrence across the 90 to 150 validation repertoires, and 90% to 95% of cluster scores exceeded 0.

The library was generated by the immunoSEQ multiplex PCR assay. In the source study's methods: A statistical classification framework was built for diagnosing cytomegalovirus status from the catalog of TCR beta chain sequences. TCRdb obtained this table from immuneACCESS and retained in-frame rearrangements with V and J assigned. These tables miss some clones; where compared with another copy, unresolved V genes account for less than half of the shortfall, and the remainder is unexplained. The V and J calls and clone size were taken over from that table, and D and trimming were inferred from the DNA. This sample comprises 100,000 or so clones, about 90% of them detected only once. The biggest ten clones account for around 6% of the sample. CDR1 MNHNS and CDR2 SASEGT are derived from the germline V gene. Trimming takes 3 bases from V and 5 bases from J, and the germline ends sit 14 bases apart. The CDR3 goes from the cysteine to the phenylalanine over 15 residues. The CDR3 DNA has 45 bases and is translated from base 1.

As to this clone: Its antigen remains unidentified. Base qualities are not recorded, but no much larger clone differs from it by a single base.

This receptor was obtained from a man aged 18 to 30 in good health and CMV-seropositive. The sequencing input was PBMCs. Here the chain combines TRBV6-1 and TRBJ2-1, and the D gene may be TRBD1, 5 bases matching. At the DNA level, the sequence is TGTGCCAGCAGTGATCAGGGTAAAGGTCACAATGAGCAGTTCTTC. The encoded protein is CASSDQGKGHNEQFF.